Following are 18 T cell receptor beta chains from one sample sequenced in a study of neurological immune-mediated disorders. TCRdb redid the calling of the 5' RACE reads with MiXCR, one entry per CDR3 protein. The sample includes about 70,000 distinct CDR3 sequences, 2.5% to 3.5% of them seen just once. Sequences were obtained from PBMCs. All receptors come from a woman between 50 and 59 years old with multiple sclerosis.

This clonotype appeared many times. The CDR3 bases are TGTGCCAGCAGCCCGAGGTCCGCGCGGGGGGGCCAAAAGAACACCGGGGAGCTGTTTTTT. It is translated as CASSPRSARGGQKNTGELFF. The J gene is TRBJ2-2, the V gene TRBV7-8; TRBD2 matches at 9 bases. V was clipped by 5 bases and J by 1 base; unmatched bases: 17. The CDR3 consists of 20 residues. Germline V gene data show CDR1 as SGHVS and CDR2 as FQNEAQ.

This clonotype was seen many times. The chain uses TRBV20-1 and TRBJ1-4; D possibly corresponds to TRBD1 (5 bases). In germline, CDR1 is DFQATT, CDR2 SNEGSKA (reference sequence). The CDR3 covers 11 residues. V was shortened by 6 bases and J by 7 bases, with 9 bases between the two germline ends. CDR3 residues: CSAEGSEKLFF. CDR3 nucleotides: TGCAGTGCCGAGGGGAGTGAAAAACTGTTTTTT.

This clonotype was detected ten times or more. This chain joins TRBV6-2 or TRBV6-3 and TRBJ2-6; tentative D call: TRBD2 (5 bases). The germline CDR1 and CDR2 sequences are MNHEY and SVGEGT. Deletions cut 5 bases from V and 0 bases from J, with 5 bases between. This CDR3 contains 14 residues. CDR3 nucleotides: TGTGCCAGCAGTCGGGACTCTGGGGCCAACGTCCTGACTTTC. It encodes CASSRDSGANVLTF.

This chain joins TRBV6-5 and TRBJ2-1; 8 nucleotides line up with TRBD2. After removal of 0 bases from V and 6 bases from J, the junction contained 4 bases not matched to a gene. The CDR3 is 15 amino acids. Germline V CDR1 and CDR2: MNHEY, SVGAGI. CDR3 in DNA: TGTGCCAGCAGTTACTCGACTAGCGCGGTCAATGAGCAGTTCTTC. Protein product: CASSYSTSAVNEQFF.

This clonotype has ten or more counts. V usage is TRBV7-8 and J usage is TRBJ2-3, with 7 bases that match TRBD2. V trimming: 6 bases; J trimming: 2 bases; junction bases outside the gene matches: 11. The CDR3 totals 16 residues. Per the germline V gene, CDR1 is SGHVS and CDR2 is FQNEAQ. CDR3 amino acids: CASSSMGGGYTDTQYF. CDR3 bases: TGTGCCAGCAGTAGCATGGGGGGGGGTTACACAGATACGCAGTATTTT.

Ten or more counts support this clonotype. This rearrangement joins TRBV20-1 to TRBJ1-1, with TRBD1 matching 7 bases. The ends lost 0 bases at V and 1 base at J; junction bases unmatched: 5. The CDR3 is 15 amino acids. Per the germline V gene, CDR1 is DFQATT and CDR2 is SNEGSKA (reference sequence). CDR3 bases: TGCAGTGCTAGAGATGGGGCAGGGGGGAACACTGAAGCTTTCTTT. It yields the protein CSARDGAGGNTEAFF.

This clonotype has a count of ten or more. The genes are TRBV7-2 and TRBJ2-2; a possible D gene is TRBD1 (7 bases). V dropped 2 bases and J dropped 4 bases, with 11 bases sitting between them. Germline values: CDR1 SGHTA, CDR2 FQGNSA. The CDR3 consists of 15 residues. CDR3 sequence (DNA): TGTGCCAGCAGCTTAAGGCAGGGGGGCACCGGGGAGCTGTTTTTT. The encoded protein is CASSLRQGGTGELFF.

This clonotype was observed at least ten times. This chain joins TRBV7-9 and TRBJ2-7, with D unclear. V dropped 3 bases and J dropped 6 bases, with 9 bases sitting between them. Germline assignment: CDR1 SEHNR and CDR2 FQNEAQ (reference sequence). The CDR3 length is 12 residues. The CDR3, as DNA: TGTGCCAGCAGCTTGGGCTGGGGCGAGCAGTACTTC. This encodes CASSLGWGEQYF.

This clonotype occurred many times. The chain recombines TRBV28 with TRBJ1-2; the D is unclear. The CDR3 loop spans 12 amino acids. The V gene's germline CDR1 is MDHEN and CDR2 SYDVKM. V shed 3 bases and J shed 0 bases, with 2 bases lying between them. CDR3 region: CASSLSNYGYTF. In nucleotides, the CDR3 is TGTGCCAGCAGTTTGTCTAACTATGGCTACACCTTC.

This clonotype was counted ten times or more. This chain connects TRBV7-2 to TRBJ2-2, with 10 positions matching TRBD2. The CDR3 has 17 residues. Germline CDR1 and CDR2: SGHTA and FQGNSA. The J segment lost 2 bases and the V segment lost 2 bases, leaving 5 bases of the junction unmatched. The CDR3 here is CASSLRLAGENTGELFF. Here the CDR3 DNA reads TGTGCCAGCAGCTTAAGACTAGCGGGCGAAAACACCGGGGAGCTGTTTTTT.

The genes are TRBV18 and TRBJ1-5, with 9 positions matching TRBD1. V trimming: 6 bases; J trimming: 1 base; junction bases outside the gene matches: 7. The germline V gene encodes CDR1 KGHSH and CDR2 LQKENI. The length of the CDR3 is 16 residues. This chain's CDR3 is CASSLKQGASNQPQHF. As DNA, the CDR3 is TGTGCCAGCTCTCTCAAACAGGGGGCGAGCAATCAGCCCCAGCATTTT.

This clonotype showed up many times. The chain joins TRBV7-3 to TRBJ2-2; D is unresolved. Germline V gives CDR1 SGHTA, CDR2 FQGTGA. V lost 3 bases and J lost 7, with 9 bases in between. This CDR3 has 13 residues. This chain's CDR3 is CASSFSSGGELFF. The CDR3 DNA sequence: TGTGCCAGCAGCTTTAGCTCGGGCGGGGAGCTGTTTTTT. Complete variable domain (other parts from reference TRBV7-3 and TRBJ2-2): GAGVSQTPSNKVTEKGKYVELRCDPISGHTALYWYRQSLGQGPEFLIYFQGTGAADDSGLPNDRFFAVRPEGSVSTLKIQRTERGDSAVYLCASSFSSGGELFFGEGSRLTVL.

This clonotype was picked up many times. The chain combines TRBV18 with TRBJ2-4, with no clear D. There are 14 residues in the CDR3. Trimming removed 6 bases at V and 5 bases at J, with 14 bases between. Germline loops: CDR1 KGHSH, CDR2 LQKENI. The CDR3 is CASSLVRGENIQYF. In DNA, the CDR3 is TGTGCCAGCTCCCTCGTCCGCGGAGAAAACATTCAGTACTTC.

In its sample, this clonotype was seen many times. The chain recombines TRBV20-1 with TRBJ2-7, with D possibly being TRBD1 (6 bases). The germline gives CDR1 DFQATT, CDR2 SNEGSKA (reference sequence). The V and J ends lost 6 bases and 0 bases respectively, with 15 bases between them. The CDR3 is made up of 14 amino acids. CDR3 DNA sequence: TGCAGTGCGGAAGGACAGAGTAGCTCCTACGAGCAGTACTTC. It yields the protein CSAEGQSSSYEQYF.

On this clonotype itself: This may be a read error, as it is one base from a much larger clone. V is TRBV20-1 and J is TRBJ2-5, with TRBD1 matching 7 bases. The CDR3 runs to 13 residues. Trimming cost V 5 bases and J 4 bases; bases outside gene matches: 7. Germline-derived CDR1 and CDR2 are DFQATT and SNEGSKA (reference sequence). This CDR3 is CSADGTDRETQYF. CDR3 DNA: TGCAGTGCTGACGGGACAGATCGAGAGACCCAGTACTTC.

This clonotype was seen repeatedly, ten times or more. The chain couples TRBV6-5 to TRBJ1-2, with 8 bases identical to TRBD1. In germline, CDR1 is MNHEY, CDR2 SVGAGI. With V trimmed by 2 bases and J by 4 bases, 3 bases remained unmatched. The CDR3 spans 14 residues. CDR3 DNA: TGTGCCAGCAGTTACACCACAGGGGGCTATGGCTACACCTTC. It codes for CASSYTTGGYGYTF.

The sample holds many counts of this clonotype. The rearrangement uses TRBV10-2 and TRBJ2-7; D is possibly TRBD2 (7 bases). The CDR3 consists of 15 residues. V shed 3 bases and J shed 7 bases, with 19 bases lying between them. In germline, CDR1 is WSHSY, CDR2 SAAADI. The CDR3 DNA is TGCGCCAGCAGTGAAGGGGGGGGTAAGGAATGGGAGCAGTACTTC. Encoded protein: CASSEGGGKEWEQYF.

In this sample, this clonotype turned up many times. V gene TRBV12-3 or TRBV12-4 combines with J gene TRBJ1-3; D not resolved. V lost 6 bases to trimming and J lost 0 bases, with 12 bases between them. This CDR3 has 15 amino acids. CDR3 DNA sequence: TGTGCCAGCAGAGAAACGGGTTTCTCTGGAAACACCATATATTTT. This encodes CASRETGFSGNTIYF.